These T cell receptor beta chains were read from a single sample in a study of T-cell memory formation after mild COVID-19. A single record per CDR3 protein comes from TCRdb applying MiXCR to the 5' RACE reads. The sample lists hundreds of thousands of distinct CDR3 sequences; about 22% were seen once. The specimen sequenced was PBMCs or a T cell subset sorted from them (not recorded which). Receptors were obtained from an adult woman who had mild COVID-19 (a few samples of this study predate the infection). Cell type and time point are not known. Both conserved end residues are part of each CDR3. D genes are given only for firm matches. Not all rows give a size; the values are once, few, many and, for expanded clones, a class.

TRBD1,-,TRBJ2-7,TRBV7-8,TGTGCCAGCAGCCGCCCTGACAGGGTGTCCTACGAGCAGTACTTC,CASSRPDRVSYEQYF
-,-,TRBJ1-2,TRBV11-2,TGTGCCAGCAGCTTAGTTCACCCGGGACCAGGCTATGGCTACACCTTC,CASSLVHPGPGYGYTF
TRBD1,few,TRBJ2-7,TRBV12-3/TRBV12-4,TGTGCCAGCAGTTTAGGCGGACAGGGCCACGAGCAGTACTTC,CASSLGGQGHEQYF
-,-,TRBJ2-1,TRBV5-5,TGTGCCAGCAGCTTGGATTTGATTAAGAGCTCCTACAATGAGCAGTTCTTC,CASSLDLIKSSYNEQFF
-,few,TRBJ2-5,TRBV7-2,TGTGCCAGCAGCTTAGGGGCGCTAGACGGGATAGGGGAGACCCAGTACTTC,CASSLGALDGIGETQYF
-,many,TRBJ2-1,TRBV5-6,TGTGCCAGCAGCTACGATTACAATGAGCAGTTCTTC,CASSYDYNEQFF
-,-,TRBJ2-1,TRBV29-1,TGCAGCGTCACGACAGGTATAACCTACAATGAGCAGTTCTTC,CSVTTGITYNEQFF
-,-,TRBJ2-7,TRBV27,TGTGCCAGCAGTTTGTCTTTGAGGCACGAGCAGTACTTC,CASSLSLRHEQYF
-,-,TRBJ2-5,TRBV29-1,TGCAGCGTTGAAGCTACGAACGGAGGGGGAGAGACCCAGTACTTC,CSVEATNGGGETQYF
-,few,TRBJ2-1,TRBV5-4,TGTGCCAGCAGCGTTACAGCGGGCTCCTACAATGAGCAGTTCTTC,CASSVTAGSYNEQFF
TRBD1,-,TRBJ1-5,TRBV5-1,TGCGCCAGCAGCGTGGGGACAGATCAGCCCCAGCATTTT,CASSVGTDQPQHF